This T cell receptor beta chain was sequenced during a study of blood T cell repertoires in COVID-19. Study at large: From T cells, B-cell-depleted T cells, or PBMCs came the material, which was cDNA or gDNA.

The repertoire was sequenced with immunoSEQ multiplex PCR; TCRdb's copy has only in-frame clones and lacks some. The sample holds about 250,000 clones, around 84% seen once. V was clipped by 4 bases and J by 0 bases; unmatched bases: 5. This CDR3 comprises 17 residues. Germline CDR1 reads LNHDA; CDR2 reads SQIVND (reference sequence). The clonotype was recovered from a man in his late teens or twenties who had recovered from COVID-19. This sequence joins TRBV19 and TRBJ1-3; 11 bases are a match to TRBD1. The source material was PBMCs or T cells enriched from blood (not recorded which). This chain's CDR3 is CASSTQGQGDSGNTIYF. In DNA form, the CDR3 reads TGTGCCAGTAGTACCCAGGGACAGGGGGACTCTGGAAACACCATATATTTT.